One and the same sample provided the 11 T cell receptor beta chains below, sequenced in a study of OX40 agonist ivuxolimab in advanced cancers. Clones were sequenced by immunoSEQ multiplex PCR, and TCRdb holds only the in-frame ones, with some missing. Of about 100,000 clones listed, about 89% are singletons. This sample comprised CD4+ or CD8+ T cells sorted from blood, obtained in a trial of the OX40 agonist ivuxolimab. All receptors derive from an adult with an advanced solid tumor such as melanoma, head and neck, liver or kidney cancer.

As regards this clone: Additional DNA sequences in this sample encode the identical CDR3. V usage is TRBV6-6 and J usage is TRBJ1-5, with D perhaps matching TRBD1 (5 bases). Germline CDR1 and CDR2: MNHNY and SVGAGI (reference sequence). Trimming pared 2 bases from V and 11 bases from J, leaving 10 bases between. The CDR3 has 12 residues. CDR3 residues: CASSYPGGSQHF. CDR3 coding DNA: TGTGCCAGCAGTTACCCGGGGGGGTCCCAGCATTTT.

The chain uses TRBV6-6 and TRBJ2-4; TRBD1 agrees at 8 bases. The CDR3 length is 13 residues. Germline V gene data show CDR1 as MNHNY and CDR2 as SVGAGI (reference sequence). With 5 bases clipped from V and 14 bases from J, the junction kept 11 bases outside the gene matches. The CDR3 DNA sequence: TGTGCCAGCAGTCCGAAGCACGGACAGGGAAAGTACTTC. This codes for CASSPKHGQGKYF.

The chain combines TRBV10-2 with TRBJ2-2; D is perhaps TRBD2 (7 bases). The CDR3 contains 14 residues. V was clipped by 8 bases and J by 5 bases, with 15 bases between them. Germline V gene sequence: CDR1 WSHSY, CDR2 SAAADI. Here the CDR3 DNA reads TGCGCCAGCTTAGGGGGGGCGAGGACCGGGGAGCTGTTTTTT. Translated: CASLGGARTGELFF.

The rearrangement joins TRBV28 to TRBJ2-2, with TRBD2 matching over 8 bases. Germline assignment: CDR1 MDHEN and CDR2 SYDVKM. The CDR3 loop spans 15 amino acids. The junction had 6 bases not matched to a gene; V was cut back by 2 bases and J by 7 bases. In DNA form, the CDR3 reads TGTGCCAGCAGTTTACCCGGGAGGGCCAACGGGGAGCTGTTTTTT. Its translation: CASSLPGRANGELFF.

This clone was counted between two and nine times. The chain couples TRBV7-9 to TRBJ1-2, with 7 bases matching TRBD1. The CDR3 has 15 amino acids. V trimming: 4 bases; J trimming: 8 bases; junction bases outside the gene matches: 13. Germline V lookup: CDR1 SEHNR, CDR2 FQNEAQ (reference sequence). The CDR3 DNA follows: TGTGCCAGCAGCTCAAATTCCAGGGGGTTTGGAGGCTACACCTTC. This translates into CASSSNSRGFGGYTF. Looking up the rest from reference TRBV7-9 and TRBJ1-2 gives the full variable domain: DTGVSQNPRHKITKRGQNVTFRCDPISEHNRLYWYRQTLGQGPEFLTYFQNEAQLEKSRLLSDRFSAERPKGSFSTLEIQRTEQGDSAMYLCASSSNSRGFGGYTFGSGTRLTVV.

The V call is TRBV7-2, the J call TRBJ2-1, with 11 bases that match TRBD2. This CDR3 comprises 16 residues. The germline V gene encodes CDR1 SGHTA and CDR2 FQGNSA. V shed 8 bases, J shed 7 bases, and the junction held 13 bases outside the gene matches. Here the CDR3 DNA reads TGTGCCAGCTCACACAAAATACTAGCGGGGGCGAATGAGCAGTTCTTC. Encoded protein: CASSHKILAGANEQFF.

J is TRBJ1-5 and V is TRBV7-6, with unresolved D. The germline CDR1 and CDR2 sequences are SGHVS and FNYEAQ. V lost 6 bases and J 8 bases, leaving 5 bases between the germline ends. The CDR3 sequence is 10 residues long. The CDR3 is CASRDEPQHF. In nucleotides, the CDR3 is TGTGCCAGCAGGGACGAGCCCCAGCATTTT.

The V and J genes are TRBV6-1 and TRBJ1-1; 7 bases align to TRBD1. J gave up 1 base and V 6 bases, and 8 bases lay outside the gene matches. This CDR3 comprises 15 residues. In germline, CDR1 is MNHNS, CDR2 SASEGT. This CDR3 reads CASSPGGGRNTEAFF. CDR3 nucleotide sequence: TGTGCCAGCAGCCCAGGGGGGGGAAGGAACACTGAAGCTTTCTTT.

This clone showed up just once. The rearrangement joins TRBV6-6 to TRBJ2-2; D call uncertain. There are 11 residues in the CDR3. V lost 7 bases and J 9 bases, leaving 9 bases between the germline ends. Germline V lookup: CDR1 MNHNY, CDR2 SVGAGI (reference sequence). The CDR3 sequence is CASNLDRELFF. CDR3 DNA: TGTGCCAGCAACTTAGACAGGGAGCTGTTTTTT.

The chain couples TRBV7-2 to TRBJ1-1; D ambiguous. Germline V gene sequence: CDR1 SGHTA, CDR2 FQGNSA. Deletions cut 5 bases from V and 3 bases from J, with 4 bases between. CDR3 length: 11 residues. Written as DNA, the CDR3 is TGTGCCAGCAGCCCGTACACTGAAGCTTTCTTT. Protein sequence: CASSPYTEAFF.

This chain joins TRBV7-3 and TRBJ2-1; 8 bases are a match to TRBD1. The CDR3 extends over 13 amino acids. Trimming cost V 4 bases and J 10 bases; bases outside gene matches: 6. Germline values: CDR1 SGHTA, CDR2 FQGTGA. This CDR3 is CASSSTGVGEQFF. DNA of the CDR3: TGTGCCAGCAGCTCGACAGGGGTTGGCGAGCAGTTCTTC.